This T cell receptor (beta chain) was captured in a study of cytomegalovirus exposure and HLA in healthy donors. Overall study findings and caveats: For most TCR sequences rarity was the rule, although some public TCRs occurred in many donors. With later analysis, a missense DCLRE1C variant became linked to TCR beta V- and J-gene trimming. Later analysis identified 16,951 TCR beta sequences associated with HLA alleles, using a false discovery rate threshold of 0.05.

Details on this clone: Its antigen is undetermined. A read error may account for a junction end that differs from germline.

With 60 Vbeta and 13 Jbeta primers, the PCR was carried out. Assay used: immunoSEQ multiplex PCR; TCRdb lists only in-frame clones, some missing. The top ten clones hold 0.65% to 0.75% of a sample with 170,000 or so clones, approximately 80% of them seen once. Sequencing was done on a sample of PBMCs. The TCR originated in a boy aged 5-17 years in good health and CMV-seronegative.

The CDR3 DNA reads TGTGCCAGCAGCTTGTCCGCGCTACCGCTGGAGATCTTC. Translating it yields CASSLSALPLEIF. The V call is TRBV5-6, the J call TRBJ2-1; no clear D. The CDR3 runs to 13 residues. The germline V gene has CDR1 SGHDT and CDR2 YYEEEE.